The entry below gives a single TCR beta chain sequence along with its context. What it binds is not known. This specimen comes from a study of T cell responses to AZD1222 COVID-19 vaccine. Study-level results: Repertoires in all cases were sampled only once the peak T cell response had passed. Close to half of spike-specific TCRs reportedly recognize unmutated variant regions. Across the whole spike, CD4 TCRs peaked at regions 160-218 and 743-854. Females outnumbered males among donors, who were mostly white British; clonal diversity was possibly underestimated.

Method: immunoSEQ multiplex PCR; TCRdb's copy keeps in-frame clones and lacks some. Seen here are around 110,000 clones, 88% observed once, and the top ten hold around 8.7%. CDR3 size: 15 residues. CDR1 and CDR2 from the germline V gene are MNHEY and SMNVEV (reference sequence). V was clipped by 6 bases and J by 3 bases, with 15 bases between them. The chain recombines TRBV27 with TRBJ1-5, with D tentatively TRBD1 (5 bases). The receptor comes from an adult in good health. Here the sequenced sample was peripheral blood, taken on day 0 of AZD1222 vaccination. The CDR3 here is CASSLQGSFNQPQHF. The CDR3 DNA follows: TGTGCCAGCAGCCTCCAGGGTTCTTTCAATCAGCCCCAGCATTTT.